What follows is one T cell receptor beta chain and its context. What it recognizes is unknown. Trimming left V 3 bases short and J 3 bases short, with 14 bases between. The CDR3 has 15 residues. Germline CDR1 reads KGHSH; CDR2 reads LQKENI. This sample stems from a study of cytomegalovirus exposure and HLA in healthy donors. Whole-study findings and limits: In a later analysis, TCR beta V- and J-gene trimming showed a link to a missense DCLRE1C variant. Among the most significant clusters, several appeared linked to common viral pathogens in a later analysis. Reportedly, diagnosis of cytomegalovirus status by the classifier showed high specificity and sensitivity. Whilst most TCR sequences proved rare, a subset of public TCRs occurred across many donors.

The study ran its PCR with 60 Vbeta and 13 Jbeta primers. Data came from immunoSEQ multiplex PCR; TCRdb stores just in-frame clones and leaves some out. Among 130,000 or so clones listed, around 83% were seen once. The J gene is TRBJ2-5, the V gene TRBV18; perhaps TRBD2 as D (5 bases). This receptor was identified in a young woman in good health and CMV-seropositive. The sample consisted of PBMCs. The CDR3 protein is CASSPIRGPKETQYF. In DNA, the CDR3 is TGTGCCAGCTCACCTATCCGGGGTCCAAAAGAGACCCAGTACTTC.